This TCR beta chain comes out of a study of OX40 agonist ivuxolimab in advanced cancers. Study-wide points: The average count of expanded clones was higher among CD8+ T cells than among CD4+.

Blood specimens came from baseline, cycle 4 day 1, and cycle 7 day 1. The data were produced by immunoSEQ multiplex PCR, yet TCRdb's version contains in-frame clones alone and is incomplete. The sample has about 82,000 clones, 80% to 95% seen once. To note about this clone: Its specificity is unknown.

This CDR3 has 14 residues. CDR1 and CDR2 from the germline V gene are SNHLY and FYNNEI. Trimming removed 7 bases from V and 3 bases from J; junction bases left unmatched: 7. This rearrangement joins TRBV2 to TRBJ2-3; TRBD2 aligns across 7 bases. The receptor was isolated from an adult with an advanced solid tumor such as melanoma, head and neck, liver or kidney cancer. Sequenced material: CD4+ or CD8+ T cells sorted from blood, taken in a trial of the OX40 agonist ivuxolimab. This CDR3 reads CASNLAELTDTQYF. For the CDR3, the DNA is TGTGCCAGCAATCTAGCGGAACTTACAGATACGCAGTATTTT. Full variable domain (remainder filled in from reference TRBV2 and TRBJ2-3): EPEVTQTPSHQVTQMGQEVILRCVPISNHLYFYWYRQILGQKVEFLVSFYNNEISEKSEIFDDQFSVERPDGSNFTLKIRSTKLEDSAMYFCASNLAELTDTQYFGPGTRLTVL.